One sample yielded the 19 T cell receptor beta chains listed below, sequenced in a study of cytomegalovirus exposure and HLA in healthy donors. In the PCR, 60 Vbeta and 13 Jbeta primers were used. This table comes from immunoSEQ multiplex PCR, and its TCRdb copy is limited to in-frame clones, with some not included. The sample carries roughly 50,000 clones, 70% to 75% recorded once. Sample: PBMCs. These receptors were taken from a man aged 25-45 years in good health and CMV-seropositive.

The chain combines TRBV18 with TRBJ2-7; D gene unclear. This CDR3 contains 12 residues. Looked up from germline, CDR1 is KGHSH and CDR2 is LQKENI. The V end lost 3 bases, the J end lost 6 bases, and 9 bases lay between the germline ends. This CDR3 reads CASSPRPGEQYF. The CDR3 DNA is TGTGCCAGCTCACCCCGGCCGGGCGAGCAGTACTTC.

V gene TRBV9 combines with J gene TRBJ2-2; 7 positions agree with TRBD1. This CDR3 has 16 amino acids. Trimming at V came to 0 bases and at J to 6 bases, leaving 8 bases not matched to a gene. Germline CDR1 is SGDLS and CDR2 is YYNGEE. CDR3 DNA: TGTGCCAGCAGCGTAGTAGGGGGCTCGCTCCCCGGGGAGCTGTTTTTT. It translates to CASSVVGGSLPGELFF. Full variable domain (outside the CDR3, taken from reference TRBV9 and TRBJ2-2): DSGVTQTPKHLITATGQRVTLRCSPRSGDLSVYWYQQSLDQGLQFLIQYYNGEERAKGNILERFSAQQFPDLHSELNLSSLELGDSALYFCASSVVGGSLPGELFFGEGSRLTVL.

The CDR3 sequence is CASCTGGPTGELFF. CDR3 sequence (DNA): TGTGCCAGCTGTACGGGGGGGCCTACCGGGGAGCTGTTTTTT. The V and J genes are TRBV7-2 and TRBJ2-2, with 8 bases that match TRBD2. The germline gives CDR1 SGHTA, CDR2 FQGNSA. This CDR3 is 14 amino acids long. With V trimmed by 8 bases and J by 5 bases, 7 bases remained unmatched. Full variable domain (missing parts from reference TRBV7-2 and TRBJ2-2): GAGVSQSPSNKVTEKGKDVELRCDPISGHTALYWYRQSLGQGLEFLIYFQGNSAPDKSGLPSDRFSAERTGGSVSTLTIQRTQQEDSAVYLCASCTGGPTGELFFGEGSRLTVL.

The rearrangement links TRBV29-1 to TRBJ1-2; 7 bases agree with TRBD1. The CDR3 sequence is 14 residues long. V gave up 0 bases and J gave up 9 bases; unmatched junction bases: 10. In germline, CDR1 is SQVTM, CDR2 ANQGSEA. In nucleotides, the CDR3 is TGCAGCGTTGAAGACACCGCAGGGGGATATCGCTACACCTTC. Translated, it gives CSVEDTAGGYRYTF.

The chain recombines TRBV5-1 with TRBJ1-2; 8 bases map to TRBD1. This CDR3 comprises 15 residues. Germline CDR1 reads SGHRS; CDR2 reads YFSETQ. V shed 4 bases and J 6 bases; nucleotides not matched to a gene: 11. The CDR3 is CASSTDRAQLDGYTF. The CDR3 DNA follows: TGCGCCAGCAGCACGGACAGGGCCCAACTGGATGGCTACACCTTC.

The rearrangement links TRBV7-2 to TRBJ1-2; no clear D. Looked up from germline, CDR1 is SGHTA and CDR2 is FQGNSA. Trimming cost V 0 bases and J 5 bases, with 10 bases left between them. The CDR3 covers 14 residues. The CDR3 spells CASSLAQISYGYTF. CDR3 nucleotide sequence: TGTGCCAGCAGCTTAGCGCAGATCTCTTATGGCTACACCTTC.

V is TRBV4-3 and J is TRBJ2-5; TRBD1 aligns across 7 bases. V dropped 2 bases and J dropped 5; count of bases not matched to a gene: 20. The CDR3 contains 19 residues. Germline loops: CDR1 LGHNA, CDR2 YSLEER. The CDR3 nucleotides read TGCGCCAGCAGCCAACACTCCCCGAGACAGGGCACTATAGGGGAGACCCAGTACTTC. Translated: CASSQHSPRQGTIGETQYF.

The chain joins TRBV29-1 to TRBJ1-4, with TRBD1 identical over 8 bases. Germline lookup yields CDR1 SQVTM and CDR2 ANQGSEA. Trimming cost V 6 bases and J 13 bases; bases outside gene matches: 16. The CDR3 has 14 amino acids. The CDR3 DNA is TGCAGCGTCGCCCCGGACAGGGCAGGTTTTGGACTGTTTTTT. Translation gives CSVAPDRAGFGLFF.

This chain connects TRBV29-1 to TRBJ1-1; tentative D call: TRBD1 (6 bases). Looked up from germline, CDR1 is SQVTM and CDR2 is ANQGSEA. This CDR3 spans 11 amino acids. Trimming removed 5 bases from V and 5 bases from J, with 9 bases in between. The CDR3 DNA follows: TGCAGCGTTACAGGGAGAACTGAAGCTTTCTTT. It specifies CSVTGRTEAFF.

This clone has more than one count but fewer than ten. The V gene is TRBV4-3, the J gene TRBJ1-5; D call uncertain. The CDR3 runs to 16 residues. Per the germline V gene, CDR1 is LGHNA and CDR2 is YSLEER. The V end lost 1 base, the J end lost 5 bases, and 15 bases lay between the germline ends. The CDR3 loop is CASSQVIWQFDQPQHF. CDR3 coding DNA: TGCGCCAGCAGCCAAGTAATCTGGCAATTCGATCAGCCCCAGCATTTT.

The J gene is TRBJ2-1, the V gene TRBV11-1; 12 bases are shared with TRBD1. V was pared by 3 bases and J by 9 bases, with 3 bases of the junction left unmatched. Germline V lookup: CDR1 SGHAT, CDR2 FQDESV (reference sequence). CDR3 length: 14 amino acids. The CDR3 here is CASSFGTGGSEQFF. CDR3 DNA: TGTGCCAGCAGCTTTGGGACAGGGGGCTCTGAGCAGTTCTTC.

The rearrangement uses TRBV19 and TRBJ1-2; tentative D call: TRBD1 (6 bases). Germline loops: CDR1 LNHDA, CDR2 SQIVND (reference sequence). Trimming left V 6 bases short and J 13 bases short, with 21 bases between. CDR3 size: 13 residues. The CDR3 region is CASRPQGMRSPTF. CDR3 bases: TGTGCCAGTAGGCCACAGGGAATGAGGTCCCCCACCTTC.

CDR3 loop: CASSLGTGLVKTQYF. The DNA for the CDR3 is TGCGCCAGCAGCTTGGGTACAGGGCTGGTAAAGACCCAGTACTTC. This chain connects TRBV5-1 to TRBJ2-5; D is possibly TRBD1 (6 bases). Germline lookup yields CDR1 SGHRS and CDR2 YFSETQ. The CDR3 consists of 15 residues. V shed 0 bases and J shed 6 bases, with 15 bases lying between them.

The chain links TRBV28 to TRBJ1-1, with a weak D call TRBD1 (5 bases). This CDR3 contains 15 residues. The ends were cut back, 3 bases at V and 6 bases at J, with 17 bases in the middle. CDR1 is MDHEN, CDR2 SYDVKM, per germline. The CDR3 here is CASSFGFQGRAEAFF. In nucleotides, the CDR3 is TGTGCCAGCAGTTTCGGGTTTCAGGGTCGGGCTGAAGCTTTCTTT.

The CDR3 loop is CASSPRGRGELFF. In nucleotides, the CDR3 is TGTGCCAGCAGCCCAAGAGGGAGAGGGGAGCTGTTTTTT. This chain links TRBV9 with TRBJ2-2; a possible D gene is TRBD2 (5 bases). Germline-derived CDR1 and CDR2 are SGDLS and YYNGEE. The CDR3 totals 13 residues. Between the trimmed V and J ends, which lost 4 bases and 8 bases, there was a span of 12 bases.

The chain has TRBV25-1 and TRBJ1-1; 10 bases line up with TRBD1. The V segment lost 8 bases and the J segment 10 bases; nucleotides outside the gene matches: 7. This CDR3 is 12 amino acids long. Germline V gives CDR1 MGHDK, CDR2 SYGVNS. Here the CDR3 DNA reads TGTGCCAGCGGACAGGGGGGATTCGCAGCTTTCTTT. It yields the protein CASGQGGFAAFF. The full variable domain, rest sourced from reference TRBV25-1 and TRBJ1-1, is EADIYQTPRYLVIGTGKKITLECSQTMGHDKMYWYQQDPGMELHLIHYSYGVNSTEKGDLSSESTVSRIRTEHFPLTLESARPSHTSQYLCASGQGGFAAFFGQGTRLTVV.

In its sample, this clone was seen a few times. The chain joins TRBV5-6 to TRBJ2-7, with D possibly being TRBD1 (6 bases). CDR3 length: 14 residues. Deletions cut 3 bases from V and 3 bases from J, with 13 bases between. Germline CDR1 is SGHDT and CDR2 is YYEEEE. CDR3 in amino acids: CASSYRANNYEQYF. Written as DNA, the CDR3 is TGTGCCAGCAGCTACAGGGCCAATAACTACGAGCAGTACTTC. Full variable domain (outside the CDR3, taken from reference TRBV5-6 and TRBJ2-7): DAGVTQSPTHLIKTRGQQVTLRCSPKSGHDTVSWYQQALGQGPQFIFQYYEEEERQRGNFPDRFSGHQFPNYSSELNVNALLLGDSALYLCASSYRANNYEQYFGPGTRLTVT.

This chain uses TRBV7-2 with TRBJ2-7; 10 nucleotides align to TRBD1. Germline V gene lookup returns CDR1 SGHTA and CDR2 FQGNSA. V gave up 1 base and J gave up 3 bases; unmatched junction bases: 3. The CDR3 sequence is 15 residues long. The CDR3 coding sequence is TGTGCCAGCAGCTTAGAGTGGACAGGGGGCTACGAGCAGTACTTC. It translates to CASSLEWTGGYEQYF.

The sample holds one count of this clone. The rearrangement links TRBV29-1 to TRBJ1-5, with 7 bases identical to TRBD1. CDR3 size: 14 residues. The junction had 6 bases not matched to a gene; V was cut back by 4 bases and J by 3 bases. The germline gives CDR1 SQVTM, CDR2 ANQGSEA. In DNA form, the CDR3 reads TGCAGCGTTGGAGGGACAGATCCCAATCAGCCCCAGCATTTT. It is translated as CSVGGTDPNQPQHF. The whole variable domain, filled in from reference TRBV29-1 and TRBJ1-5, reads SAVISQKPSRDICQRGTSLTIQCQVDSQVTMMFWYRQQPGQSLTLIATANQGSEATYESGFVIDKFPISRPNLTFSTLTVSNMSPEDSSIYLCSVGGTDPNQPQHFGDGTRLSIL.